A selection of T cell receptor beta chains follows, all from one sample in a study of blood T cell repertoires in COVID-19. Profiling relied on immunoSEQ multiplex PCR, and the TCRdb table lists in-frame clones only, not all of them. The table lists about 280,000 clones, around 88% of them singletons. Specimen: peripheral blood. These TCRs come from a woman aged 25 to 45 who had recovered from COVID-19. Both conserved end residues are part of each CDR3. The D gene is left open where the match is weak. Where a row states a size, it is once, few, many or the class of an expanded clone; other rows omit it.

V	J	size	length	D	CDR3	DNA
TRBV5-1	TRBJ1-2	-	15	-	CASSLSGGSEYGYTF	TGCGCCAGCAGCTTGAGTGGTGGGTCGGAGTATGGCTACACCTTC
TRBV2	TRBJ2-2	-	13	TRBD1	CASREQGSGELFF	TGTGCCAGCCGAGAACAGGGGAGCGGGGAGCTGTTTTTT
TRBV4-2	TRBJ2-1	-	15	-	CASSLDPSSYNEQFF	TGTGCCAGCAGCCTTGATCCTAGCTCCTACAATGAGCAGTTCTTC
TRBV19	TRBJ1-6	once	13	TRBD1	CASRGGGDSPLHF	TGTGCATCGAGAGGAGGGGGCGATTCACCCCTCCACTTT
TRBV19	TRBJ2-1	-	14	-	CASSIPGKGVEQFF	TGTGCCAGTAGTATACCGGGGAAGGGGGTGGAGCAGTTCTTC
TRBV28	TRBJ2-5	once	15	-	CASSFPQGGQETQYF	TGTGCCAGCAGTTTTCCTCAGGGGGGCCAAGAGACCCAGTACTTC
TRBV7-8	TRBJ1-1	-	12	-	CASSFRDTEAFF	TGTGCCAGCAGCTTCCGGGACACTGAAGCTTTCTTT
TRBV6-5	TRBJ2-3	-	14	-	CASSPTRITDTQYF	TGTGCCAGCAGTCCCACCAGGATCACAGATACGCAGTATTTT
TRBV21-1	TRBJ2-5	-	18	-	CASSKGLAGLCLRETQYF	TGTGCCAGCAGCAAAGGACTAGCGGGGCTATGTCTGCGGGAGACCCAGTACTTC
TRBV9	TRBJ1-5	once	14	-	CASSVWLHNQPQHF	TGTGCCAGCAGCGTTTGGCTCCACAATCAGCCCCAGCATTTT
TRBV24-1	TRBJ2-5	-	13	-	CATSDQLQETQYF	TGTGCCACCAGTGACCAATTGCAAGAGACCCAGTACTTC
TRBV24-1	TRBJ1-1	-	13	TRBD1	CATRGGQGTEAFF	TGTGCCACTCGGGGAGGACAGGGGACTGAAGCTTTCTTT
TRBV7-2	TRBJ1-6	once	12	-	CASSLQDSPLHF	TGTGCCAGCAGCTTACAGGATTCACCCCTCCACTTT
TRBV20-1	TRBJ2-1	-	14	-	CSASTELRYNEQFF	TGCAGTGCTAGTACGGAGCTCCGGTACAATGAGCAGTTCTTC
TRBV3-1/TRBV3-2	TRBJ2-7	-	15	TRBD2	CASSQDSGGANEQYF	TGTGCCAGCAGCCAAGACAGCGGGGGGGCAAACGAGCAGTACTTC
TRBV28	TRBJ2-7	-	14	TRBD1	CASSFPGQSYEQYF	TGTGCCAGCAGTTTCCCGGGACAGTCCTACGAGCAGTACTTC
TRBV5-5	TRBJ2-1	-	15	TRBD2	CASSWGTSGSSEQFF	TGTGCCAGCAGCTGGGGTACTAGCGGGAGCAGTGAGCAGTTCTTC
TRBV11-2	TRBJ2-1	-	14	-	CASSLFSSYNEQFF	TGTGCCAGCAGCTTATTCTCTAGCTACAATGAGCAGTTCTTC
TRBV21-1	TRBJ2-2	once	17	-	CASSKGGRGHSTGELFF	TGTGCCAGCAGCAAAGGAGGCAGGGGGCATAGCACCGGGGAGCTGTTTTTT
TRBV7-2	TRBJ1-3	-	17	TRBD1	CASSLNIRTGGQNTIYF	TGTGCCAGCAGCTTAAATATAAGGACAGGGGGCCAAAACACCATATATTTT
TRBV9	TRBJ2-2	-	16	TRBD1	CASSLGQGIAAGELFF	TGTGCCAGCAGCTTGGGACAGGGAATCGCGGCCGGGGAGCTGTTTTTT
TRBV9	TRBJ2-1	-	17	TRBD2	CASSATSGRAVLFEQFF	TGTGCCAGCAGCGCGACTAGCGGGAGGGCCGTTCTGTTTGAGCAGTTCTTC
TRBV2	TRBJ2-7	few	14	-	CASIRDTSSYEQYF	TGTGCCAGCATCCGGGACACCTCCTCCTACGAGCAGTACTTC
TRBV19	TRBJ2-7	-	16	TRBD2	CASSPGLAGGPGEQYF	TGTGCCAGTAGTCCCGGACTAGCGGGAGGGCCTGGCGAGCAGTACTTC
TRBV12-3/TRBV12-4	TRBJ2-5	-	13	-	CASSLLGGETQYF	TGTGCCAGCAGTTTACTAGGGGGAGAGACCCAGTACTTC
TRBV2	TRBJ1-1	-	17	TRBD1	CASSEALRQGFETEAFF	TGTGCCAGCAGTGAGGCCTTAAGACAGGGGTTTGAGACTGAAGCTTTCTTT